These 20 T cell receptor beta chains came from one sample sequenced in a study of T-cell memory formation after mild COVID-19. Each CDR3 protein is one row after TCRdb ran MiXCR on the 5' RACE reads. The top ten hold under 15% of the sample, which has under 450,000 distinct CDR3 sequences, less than 25% seen once. Sequenced material: PBMCs or a T cell subset sorted from them (not recorded which). These receptors originate from an adult woman who had mild COVID-19 (a few samples of this study predate the infection). Cell type and time point are not known.

This clonotype was seen more than once but under ten times. V and J are TRBV25-1 and TRBJ2-1; TRBD2 agrees at 11 bases. This CDR3 is built from 16 residues. CDR1 and CDR2 (germline): MGHDK, SYGVNS. With 8 bases clipped from V and 6 bases from J, the junction kept 12 bases outside the gene matches. The CDR3 is CASGPMTSGVRNEQFF. Here the CDR3 DNA reads TGTGCCAGCGGCCCAATGACTAGCGGGGTTCGCAATGAGCAGTTCTTC.

The V and J genes are TRBV11-3 and TRBJ2-5, with TRBD2 matching 14 bases. Germline CDR1 reads SGHNT; CDR2 reads YENEEA. Unmatched junction bases numbered 6, after V lost 6 bases and J lost 3 bases. The CDR3 spans 16 residues. As DNA, the CDR3 is TGTGCCAGCAGTCGAGGACTAGCGGGGGGCAAAGAGACCCAGTACTTC. It encodes CASSRGLAGGKETQYF.

The chain recombines TRBV9 with TRBJ2-1; TRBD1 aligns across 8 bases. Unmatched junction bases numbered 8, after V lost 4 bases and J lost 5 bases. The CDR3 contains 15 residues. Germline CDR1 reads SGDLS; CDR2 reads YYNGEE. The CDR3: CASSTGTGRNNEQFF. For the CDR3, the DNA is TGTGCCAGCAGCACGGGGACAGGCCGAAACAATGAGCAGTTCTTC.

The table lists this clonotype with a few counts. The genes are TRBV5-6 and TRBJ2-6, with TRBD1 matching 8 bases. The CDR3 runs 17 residues. Germline CDR1 reads SGHDT; CDR2 reads YYEEEE. Unmatched junction bases numbered 4, after V lost 2 bases and J lost 0 bases. The CDR3 reads CASSFWTGSSGANVLTF. DNA of the CDR3: TGTGCCAGCAGCTTTTGGACAGGGAGCTCTGGGGCCAACGTCCTGACTTTC.

This clonotype was counted between two and nine times. CDR3 sequence reads: CASSYLASGSHNEQFF. The CDR3 DNA follows: TGTGCCAGCAGTTACTTGGCTAGCGGGAGCCACAATGAGCAGTTCTTC. The chain recombines TRBV6-5 with TRBJ2-1, with 10 bases lining up with TRBD2. Per the germline V gene, CDR1 is MNHEY and CDR2 is SVGAGI. The CDR3 runs to 16 residues. The J segment lost 5 bases and the V segment lost 1 base, leaving 5 bases of the junction unmatched.

This clonotype was counted only a few times. The chain employs TRBV24-1 and TRBJ2-5; the match to TRBD1 covers 9 bases. V dropped 2 bases and J dropped 6; count of bases not matched to a gene: 3. Germline V CDR1 and CDR2: KGHDR, SFDVKD. This CDR3 has 14 amino acids. In DNA, the CDR3 is TGTGCCACCAGTGATTGGGGACAGGGCAAGACCCAGTACTTC. It is translated as CATSDWGQGKTQYF.

This clonotype was recorded a few times. V and J are TRBV9 and TRBJ2-3, with 10 bases that match TRBD2. The length of the CDR3 is 13 residues. The V segment lost 3 bases and the J segment 13 bases; nucleotides outside the gene matches: 8. Germline CDR1 SGDLS, CDR2 YYNGEE. DNA for the CDR3: TGTGCCAGCAGCGCAGCCGTCGGGACTAGCGAGTATTTT. Amino acids: CASSAAVGTSEYF.

This clonotype was seen more than once but under ten times. The chain uses TRBV4-2 and TRBJ1-5; D unclear. The CDR3 is made up of 15 amino acids. Germline loops: CDR1 LGHNA, CDR2 YNFKEQ. Trimming shortened V by 8 bases and J by 2 bases, and 16 bases separated the two germline ends. For the CDR3, the DNA is TGTGCCAGCTCACTTCTTGGGGAAGGCAATCAGCCCCAGCATTTT. Translated: CASSLLGEGNQPQHF.

The rearrangement uses TRBV29-1 and TRBJ2-3; 7 bases agree with TRBD2. This CDR3 contains 14 residues. V lost 4 bases, J lost 4 bases, and 8 bases stayed unmatched. Per the germline V gene, CDR1 is SQVTM and CDR2 is ANQGSEA. CDR3 bases: TGCAGCGTTGTTCGCGGGAGTAGAGCAGATACGCAGTATTTT. Amino acids: CSVVRGSRADTQYF.

This rearrangement joins TRBV27 to TRBJ2-1; 11 nucleotides line up with TRBD2. Per germline, CDR1 MNHEY and CDR2 SMNVEV (reference sequence). Losses at the gene ends were 5 bases for V and 4 bases for J; bases not matched to a gene: 10. The CDR3 contains 17 residues. Here the CDR3 reads CASSTYSGRAAYNEQFF. In DNA form, the CDR3 reads TGTGCCAGCAGTACCTATAGCGGGAGGGCGGCATACAATGAGCAGTTCTTC.

The rearrangement joins TRBV5-1 to TRBJ2-1; the match to TRBD2 covers 12 bases. The CDR3 has 17 amino acids. The germline CDR1 and CDR2 sequences are SGHRS and YFSETQ. V dropped 1 base and J dropped 2; count of bases not matched to a gene: 4. The CDR3 loop is CASSLMASGRAYNEQFF. The CDR3 DNA reads as TGCGCCAGCAGCTTGATGGCTAGCGGGAGGGCCTACAATGAGCAGTTCTTC.

The rearrangement joins TRBV24-1 to TRBJ2-6; TRBD1 is a possible D gene (6 bases). Germline-derived CDR1 and CDR2 are KGHDR and SFDVKD. The CDR3 has 16 residues. With 3 bases removed from V and 3 bases from J, the gap between germline ends came to 11 bases. The CDR3 nucleotides read TGTGCCACCAGTGATCCAGGGGAAAGTGGGGCCAACGTCCTGACTTTC. Translated, it gives CATSDPGESGANVLTF.

V usage is TRBV29-1 and J usage is TRBJ2-2; D may be TRBD2 (7 bases). Looked up from germline, CDR1 is SQVTM and CDR2 is ANQGSEA. The CDR3 is made up of 12 amino acids. Trimming removed 7 bases from V and 5 bases from J, with 11 bases in between. The CDR3 DNA is TGCAGCGCGGGGGGCCTGACCGGGGAGCTGTTTTTT. This sequence encodes CSAGGLTGELFF.

The chain links TRBV5-1 to TRBJ2-1, with D tentatively TRBD2 (5 bases). This CDR3 is built from 13 residues. Germline assignment: CDR1 SGHRS and CDR2 YFSETQ. Trimming took 4 bases from V and 7 from J, leaving 12 bases between them. The CDR3 spells CASSPDPGNEQFF. The CDR3 DNA sequence: TGCGCCAGCAGCCCGGATCCGGGAAATGAGCAGTTCTTC.

This clonotype has just a few counts. This sequence joins TRBV9 and TRBJ2-3; D unresolved. The CDR3 contains 16 residues. V dropped 0 bases and J dropped 4 bases, with 15 bases sitting between them. The V gene's germline CDR1 is SGDLS and CDR2 YYNGEE. The CDR3 spells CASSVAPAGRADTQYF. The CDR3 DNA is TGTGCCAGCAGCGTAGCCCCCGCCGGGCGAGCAGATACGCAGTATTTT.

This clonotype turned up a few times. The chain uses TRBV30 and TRBJ2-5, with 7 bases fitting TRBD1. Per germline, CDR1 GTSNPN and CDR2 SVGIG (reference sequence). Losses at the gene ends were 1 base for V and 2 bases for J; bases not matched to a gene: 7. There are 15 residues in the CDR3. Here the CDR3 DNA reads TGTGCCTGGAGTGCGCTTGGGACAGTACAAGAGACCCAGTACTTC. It yields the protein CAWSALGTVQETQYF.

In this sample, this clonotype turned up a few times. CDR3 in DNA: TGCAGTGGTGGAGAGGGGGTAGATACGCAGTATTTT. This gives the protein CSGGEGVDTQYF. V gene TRBV20-1 combines with J gene TRBJ2-3, with D perhaps matching TRBD1 (6 bases). V was shortened by 7 bases and J by 5 bases, with 13 bases between the two germline ends. The length of the CDR3 is 12 residues. The germline V gene has CDR1 DFQATT and CDR2 SNEGSKA (reference sequence).

The chain joins TRBV12-3 or TRBV12-4 to TRBJ2-7; no reliable D call. V lost 2 bases, J lost 2 bases, and 13 bases lay in between. The CDR3 length is 15 residues. The CDR3 DNA is TGTGCCAGCAGTTTAAGGGTAGGGCGGACCTACGAGCAGTACTTC. Amino acids: CASSLRVGRTYEQYF.

This clonotype was counted a few times. This sequence joins TRBV24-1 and TRBJ2-5; 9 positions agree with TRBD1. From germline, CDR1 is KGHDR and CDR2 SFDVKD. Trimming took 7 bases from V and 4 from J; bases not matched to a gene: 6. There are 14 residues in the CDR3. In DNA, the CDR3 is TGTGCCACCAGGGACAGGGGCCCCCGAGAGACCCAGTACTTC. Translating gives CATRDRGPRETQYF.

In its sample, this clonotype was seen once. The chain joins TRBV18 to TRBJ1-3; D is unclear. CDR3 length equals 15 residues. Trimming stripped 6 bases from V and 8 bases from J, with 20 bases between. Germline CDR1 KGHSH, CDR2 LQKENI. The CDR3 nucleotides are TGTGCCAGCTCTCCCGGCGTACCCCCTACCGACACCATATATTTT. This gives the protein CASSPGVPPTDTIYF.